This record covers a single T cell receptor (beta chain). TCRdb called the 5' RACE reads again in MiXCR, with one record for every CDR3 protein. The sample shows roughly 720,000 distinct CDR3 sequences, roughly 18% of them seen only once. The CDR3 length is 12 residues. Germline CDR1 ENHRY, CDR2 SYGVKD. Trimming stripped 3 bases from V and 8 bases from J, with 10 bases between. This sample stems from a study of identical twins. This sample was also put to use in a study of T cells expressing NK-cell markers. As reported in that work: Seven of the eight sequenced donors were classified as HCMV-seropositive, and one was classified as seronegative. Several donors likewise had their CD3+CD56-NKG2C+ fraction led by these clonotypes.

The chain couples TRBV10-3 to TRBJ1-2; a possible D gene is TRBD1 (5 bases). This receptor was identified in a woman younger than 35 in good health. Specimen: PBMCs. DNA for the CDR3: TGTGCCATCAGTGACCGGGACCCCGGCTACACCTTC. Protein product: CAISDRDPGYTF.